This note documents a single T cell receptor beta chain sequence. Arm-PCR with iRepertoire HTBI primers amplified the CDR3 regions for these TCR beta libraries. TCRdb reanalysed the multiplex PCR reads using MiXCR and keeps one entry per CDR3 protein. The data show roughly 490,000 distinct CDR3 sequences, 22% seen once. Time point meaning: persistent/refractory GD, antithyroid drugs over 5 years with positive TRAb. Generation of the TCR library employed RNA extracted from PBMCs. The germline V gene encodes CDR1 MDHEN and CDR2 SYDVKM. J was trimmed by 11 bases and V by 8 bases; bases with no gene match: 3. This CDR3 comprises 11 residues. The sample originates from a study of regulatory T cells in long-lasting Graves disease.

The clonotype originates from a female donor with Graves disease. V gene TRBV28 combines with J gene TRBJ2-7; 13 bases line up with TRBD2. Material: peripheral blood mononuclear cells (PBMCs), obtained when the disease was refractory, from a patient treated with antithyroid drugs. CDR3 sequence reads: CASAGLAGKYF. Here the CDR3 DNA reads TGTGCCAGCGCGGGACTAGCGGGAAAGTACTTC.